This record covers a single TCR beta chain. No cognate antigen has been identified for it. The sample holds no much larger clone one base away, and base qualities are not on file. The data are from a study of lymphopenia after photon versus proton radiotherapy (dated by TCRdb to the late 2010s). For the wider study: The study compared the immunological effects of photon versus proton radiation therapy in patients with gastrointestinal tumors who developed high-grade lymphopenia. The cohort comprised 15 to 20 patients with gastrointestinal tumors who received either photon or proton therapy and then developed lymphopenia. The study was designed to characterize how the impact on the immune system differs between the two radiation modalities.

Points the paper makes about the study in general: The survival association was examined only in patients who died, and the authors described better survival with proton therapy as a possibility, not as a demonstrated result. Once the lymphocyte count had reached its nadir, the repertoires of photon-treated patients showed oligoclonal expansion, particularly of CD8+ Temra cells, and this expansion drove the decline in diversity. During treatment, patients who received photon therapy lost naive T cells and TCR diversity and gained effector/memory populations, whereas patients who received proton therapy remained relatively stable. Across the cohort, an inverse correlation was found between a larger post-nadir drop in TCR diversity and overall survival time among patients who died.

The library came from the immunoSEQ multiplex PCR assay. Deep sequencing of rearranged TCR beta loci, alongside multiparametric flow cytometry, was used to profile T cell repertoires. This immuneACCESS table, as held by TCRdb, lists in-frame sequences with V and J called but not all clones. Of the missing ones, under half trace to an unresolved V gene in checked studies; the others have no known cause. In all, the sample holds approximately 17,000 clones, and over 80% of those were seen once. Together, the top ten hold approximately 6.2% of the sample. Its CDR3 holds 19 amino acids, cysteine through phenylalanine. CDR3 DNA only is kept here, 57 bases in frame from base 1. Sequences MGHRA (CDR1) and YSYEKL (CDR2) are obtained from the germline V gene. V is pruned by 1 base and J by 4 bases, leaving 18 bases of the junction without a gene match.

The TCR originated in a man between 60 and 75 years old with pancreatic cancer. In this chain, TRBV4-1 is recombined with TRBJ2-5, with 7 bases aligning to TRBD2. This sample comprised peripheral blood, obtained from a patient treated with photon-based radiotherapy. Here is the DNA: TGCGCCAGCAGCCAAGCGAAGGATCTGGGGGGGGTCGTTCGAGAGACCCAGTACTTC. Its coded protein is CASSQAKDLGGVVRETQYF.